A selection of T cell receptor beta chains follows, all from one sample in a study of shared clonotypes between healthy human individuals. Data came from immunoSEQ multiplex PCR; TCRdb stores just in-frame clones and leaves some out. The table shows over 2 million clones, with roughly 94% occurring only once. Sequencing was performed on naive CD4+ T cells sorted from blood. Receptor source: a man aged 18 to 30 in good health. Each CDR3 is given with its conserved first and last residue. A D gene is named only where the DNA matches it firmly. The size field is filled for only some rows; it gives once, few, many or a size class.

>TRBV6-5|.|.|TRBJ2-7
TGTGCCAGCAGTTATCACGGGGGCGCCTCCTACGAGCAGTACTTC
CASSYHGGASYEQYF
>TRBV5-1|TRBD1|once|TRBJ2-7
TGCGCCAGCAGAAGGACAGGGGGAGGCTACGAGCAGTACTTC
CASRRTGGGYEQYF
>TRBV2|.|.|TRBJ2-5
TGTGCCAGCAGTCCCCAGGGGGGGCAGACCCAGTACTTC
CASSPQGGQTQYF
>TRBV5-4|.|.|TRBJ2-1
TGTGCCAGCAGCTTCCCCCCGGCACGGGGGTTCTTC
CASSFPPARGFF
>TRBV6-5|.|.|TRBJ1-5
TGTGCCAGCAGTTACTCGAGAAGTGGCAATCAGCCCCAGCATTTT
CASSYSRSGNQPQHF
>TRBV7-2|TRBD2|once|TRBJ2-2
TGTGCCAGCAGCCCACGGACTAGCGGGAGTACCGGGGAGCTGTTTTTT
CASSPRTSGSTGELFF
>TRBV6-5|.|.|TRBJ1-1
TGTGCCAGCCTGGGACCTCCGAACACTGAAGCTTTCTTT
CASLGPPNTEAFF
>TRBV18|.|.|TRBJ1-1
TGTGCCAGCTCACCAAAGAGGGGAGACACTGAAGCTTTCTTT
CASSPKRGDTEAFF
>TRBV2|TRBD2|.|TRBJ2-1
TGTGCCAGCAGCCCGGGAGGGCTAGCGGGAATCTACAATGAGCAGTTCTTC
CASSPGGLAGIYNEQFF
>TRBV5-1|.|.|TRBJ2-7
TGCGCCAGCAGCCGGGACACCTTCTCCTACGAGCAGTACTTC
CASSRDTFSYEQYF
>TRBV18|.|.|TRBJ1-2
TGTGCCAGCTCACCCGGGACGGTCTATGGCTACACCTTC
CASSPGTVYGYTF
>TRBV7-9|TRBD1|.|TRBJ2-5
TGTGCCAGCACCATGGACAGGGAGTACCAAGAGACCCAGTACTTC
CASTMDREYQETQYF
>TRBV27|.|.|TRBJ2-4
TGTGCCAGCAGTCGGGGAATTGGCATTCAGTACTTC
CASSRGIGIQYF
>TRBV11-2|TRBD2|.|TRBJ2-5
TGTGCCAGCAGCCCCGGACCGGGACTAAAAGAGACCCAGTACTTC
CASSPGPGLKETQYF
>TRBV7-6|TRBD1|.|TRBJ2-7
TGTGCCAGCAGCTCCGAATTTTCACAGGGGGCAAGGTACGAGCAGTACTTC
CASSSEFSQGARYEQYF
>TRBV30|.|.|TRBJ2-1
TGTGCCTGGAGGCCCAAGGGACGGGAGCAGTTCTTC
CAWRPKGREQFF
>TRBV5-1|TRBD1|.|TRBJ2-1
TGCGCCAGCAGCAAAAAGGGACAGGACAATGAGCAGTTCTTC
CASSKKGQDNEQFF
>TRBV7-2|.|.|TRBJ1-3
TGTGCCAGCAGCTCTGGGGGTCCAAACACCATATATTTT
CASSSGGPNTIYF
>TRBV6-5|TRBD2|.|TRBJ2-5
TGTGCCAGCAGCCGCGGGACTAGCGGGGGGACCCAGTACTTC
CASSRGTSGGTQYF
>TRBV5-6|TRBD1|.|TRBJ2-7
TGTGCCAGCAGCTTCGGACAGGGGGCGTGGGAGCAGTACTTC
CASSFGQGAWEQYF
>TRBV28|TRBD1|.|TRBJ2-7
TGTGCCAGCAGTTCCAGGGGAAACAGGGGAGTCTACGAGCAGTACTTC
CASSSRGNRGVYEQYF
>TRBV19|.|once|TRBJ1-4
TGTGCCAGTAGTACCCAGTGGACAACTAATGAAAAACTGTTTTTT
CASSTQWTTNEKLFF
>TRBV18|.|.|TRBJ2-3
TGTGCCAGCTCACCACTGCCGGCGGGGGATACGCAGTATTTT
CASSPLPAGDTQYF
>TRBV28|TRBD1|.|TRBJ1-2
TGTGCCAGCAGTTCTCCGGACAGGGCCCGTAACTATGGCTACACCTTC
CASSSPDRARNYGYTF
>TRBV19|.|.|TRBJ1-5
TGTGCCAGTAGGACTTTGGGGCCTCCAGGGCCCCAGCATTTT
CASRTLGPPGPQHF
>TRBV9|TRBD1|.|TRBJ2-5
TGTGCCAGCAGCCCGGGGGACAGGGCGCAAGAGACCCAGTACTTC
CASSPGDRAQETQYF
>TRBV5-1|.|.|TRBJ2-5
TGCGCCAGCAGCTTGCTCGGCCAAGAGACCCAGTACTTC
CASSLLGQETQYF
>TRBV10-3|.|.|TRBJ2-7
TGTGCCATCACCCCGGGACCATCCTACGAGCAGTACTTC
CAITPGPSYEQYF
>TRBV27|.|.|TRBJ2-3
TGTGCCAGCAGTTTCCAGGGGAGAGATACGCAGTATTTT
CASSFQGRDTQYF
>TRBV7-2|.|.|TRBJ2-3
TGTGCCAGCAGCTTAAACCCCAGCGGGTACACAGATACGCAGTATTTT
CASSLNPSGYTDTQYF
>TRBV5-4|.|.|TRBJ1-2
TGTGCCAGCAGTCAGGCGGCGGGTGGGCGAAAAGATGGCTACACCTTC
CASSQAAGGRKDGYTF
>TRBV11-3|TRBD2|.|TRBJ2-7
TGTGCCAGCAGCTTAGGGGCGACTAGCGACGAGCAGTACTTC
CASSLGATSDEQYF
>TRBV27|.|.|TRBJ1-2
TGTGCCAGCAGAACAACAGGGTATTATGGCTACACCTTC
CASRTTGYYGYTF
>TRBV5-1|TRBD1|.|TRBJ2-3
TGCGCCAGCAGCTCCGGGACAGCTTCCACAGATACGCAGTATTTT
CASSSGTASTDTQYF
>TRBV7-2|.|.|TRBJ1-6
TGTGCCAGCAGCCCCCAAAGGAGCACCAATTCACCCCTCCACTTT
CASSPQRSTNSPLHF
>TRBV7-9|.|.|TRBJ1-4
TGTGCCAGCAGCTCAGAACAGCGATCTAATGAAAAACTGTTTTTT
CASSSEQRSNEKLFF
>TRBV6-6|TRBD2|once|TRBJ2-2
TGTGCCGGCGGGAGTCCCAACACCGGGGAGCTGTTTTTT
CAGGSPNTGELFF
>TRBV7-2|TRBD1|.|TRBJ1-2
TGTGCCAGCAGCCCGACAGGGGGCGGCTATGGCTACACCTTC
CASSPTGGGYGYTF
>TRBV10-3|.|.|TRBJ2-7
TGTGCCATCAGCGCGGACGGTTACGAGCAGTACTTC
CAISADGYEQYF
>TRBV6-6|.|once|TRBJ2-7
TGTGCCAGCAGTTCAGGAGAGCGGACAGCCGGCTACTTC
CASSSGERTAGYF
>TRBV5-1|TRBD2|once|TRBJ2-5
TGCGCCAGCAGCGGTGGCGATCTAGCGGGAGGATTAGGGGAGACCCAGTACTTC
CASSGGDLAGGLGETQYF
>TRBV7-2|.|.|TRBJ2-1
TGTGCCAGCAGCTTAAACTCCAACGATGAGCAGTTCTTC
CASSLNSNDEQFF
>TRBV5-1|.|once|TRBJ1-4
TGCGCCAGCAGTATCGGGTCTAATGAAAAACTGTTTTTT
CASSIGSNEKLFF
>TRBV7-9|TRBD1|.|TRBJ2-1
TGTGCCAGCAGCTTAAAGGGACAGGGGGCTGATGAGCAGTTCTTC
CASSLKGQGADEQFF
>TRBV11-3|TRBD2|.|TRBJ2-5
TGTGCCAGCAGCCCGGGACTAGGGCAAGAGACCCAGTACTTC
CASSPGLGQETQYF
>TRBV5-5|.|.|TRBJ2-5
TGTGCCAGCAGCCAAGCCCGGGGGACCCAAGAGACCCAGTACTTC
CASSQARGTQETQYF